These T cell receptor beta chains were read from a single sample in a study of blood T cells in healthy people across ages. TCRdb passed the 5' RACE reads through MiXCR, listing each CDR3 protein once. Counted here are more than 1,400,000 distinct CDR3 sequences, 42% occurring once; the ten biggest clones make up 7.9%. The sequenced material came from blood. Source of these receptors: a woman between 18 and 30 years old in good health. CDR3s include the opening cysteine and the closing phenylalanine or tryptophan. D genes are given only for firm matches. For some rows the clone size is stated as once, few or many, or as a class when expanded; others skip it.

clone_size,v_call,d_call,j_call,cdr3_nt,cdr3_aa
many,TRBV29-1,.,TRBJ2-3,TGCAGTGTAAGGGGAGTTAGCACAGATACGCAGTATTTT,CSVRGVSTDTQYF
.,TRBV2,TRBD2,TRBJ2-5,TGTGCCAGCACCCCTGGGACTATTCAAGAGACCCAGTACTTC,CASTPGTIQETQYF
few,TRBV27,.,TRBJ2-5,TGTGCCAGCAGCCGGCGTCTAGCCGACCAAGAGACCCAGTACTTC,CASSRRLADQETQYF
.,TRBV20-1,.,TRBJ2-3,TGCAGTGCTAGAGGTCTCAGGGATGGAGATACGCAGTATTTT,CSARGLRDGDTQYF
.,TRBV20-1,.,TRBJ2-5,TGCAGTGCTAGCGGGAGTGGTGAGACCCAGTACTTC,CSASGSGETQYF
few,TRBV12-3/TRBV12-4,.,TRBJ1-2,TGTGCCAGCAGCCCCAGGGGAGTAGGCTACACCTTC,CASSPRGVGYTF
few,TRBV2,.,TRBJ2-3,TGTGCCAGCAGTCCTCGGCCCCAAGCCCCAGATACGCAGTATTTT,CASSPRPQAPDTQYF
.,TRBV6-5,TRBD2,TRBJ2-7,TGTGCCAGCAGTTACTCCGGACTAGCGGGAGGAGGGTACGAGCAGTACTTC,CASSYSGLAGGGYEQYF
.,TRBV12-3/TRBV12-4,TRBD1,TRBJ2-7,TGTGTCAGCAGCACGGGACAGGGGAGTGGCGAGCAGTACTTC,CVSSTGQGSGEQYF
few,TRBV5-1,.,TRBJ1-1,TGCGCCAGCAGCTCGGACGGGGGTACTGAAGCTTTCTTT,CASSSDGGTEAFF
few,TRBV12-5,TRBD1,TRBJ2-3,TGTGCTAGTGGTTTTTCCCGACAGGGGAAGGCAGATACGCAGTATTTT,CASGFSRQGKADTQYF
.,TRBV28,TRBD2,TRBJ2-7,TGTGCCAGCAGTTTATCCCCACGGGAGGGTTCCTACGAGCAGTACTTC,CASSLSPREGSYEQYF
.,TRBV9,.,TRBJ1-4,TGTGCCAGCAGCCCAACCGGGGGTTCTCCCTTAACTAATGAAAAACTGTTTTTT,CASSPTGGSPLTNEKLFF
few,TRBV20-1,TRBD1,TRBJ1-1,TGCAGTGCTGTAACAGGGGGAAGGCGGACTGAAGCTTTCTTT,CSAVTGGRRTEAFF
.,TRBV4-2,TRBD2,TRBJ2-3,TGTGCCAGCAGCCCGTTACTAGCGGGGGACACAGATACGCAGTATTTT,CASSPLLAGDTDTQYF
few,TRBV7-2,.,TRBJ2-7,TGTGCCAGCAGCTTGGTCCAGGCACTCAGTGTCGAGCAGTACTTC,CASSLVQALSVEQYF
few,TRBV4-1,.,TRBJ1-2,TGCGCCAGCAGCCAAGCGGGGGGCTCTAACTATGGCTACACCTTC,CASSQAGGSNYGYTF
once,TRBV6-1,TRBD1,TRBJ2-3,TGTGCCAGCGCAAGGACAGGGACGACAGATACGCAGTATTTT,CASARTGTTDTQYF
few,TRBV10-3,.,TRBJ2-7,TGTGCCATCACCGATACATCGGGGGACACACCCTACGAGCAGTACTTC,CAITDTSGDTPYEQYF
.,TRBV5-1,TRBD1,TRBJ1-2,TGCGCCAGCAGCTTGGAGGACAGGGAGGTCTATGGCTACACCTTC,CASSLEDREVYGYTF
.,TRBV15,.,TRBJ2-4,TGTGCCACCAGCAGAGAGAAAACCCGGCTAGCCAAAAACACTCAGTACTTC,CATSREKTRLAKNTQYF
.,TRBV20-1,.,TRBJ2-7,TGCAGTGCTAGGGGGGACGCAAAGGGCTACGAGCAGTACTTC,CSARGDAKGYEQYF
.,TRBV6-6,TRBD2,TRBJ2-1,TGTGCCAGCAACCTAGCGGGCGGAAACAATGAGCAGTTCTTC,CASNLAGGNNEQFF
.,TRBV9,TRBD1,TRBJ2-3,TGTGCCAGCAGCCGGGACAGGTACCGAGCCACAGATACGCAGTATTTT,CASSRDRYRATDTQYF
few,TRBV9,.,TRBJ2-1,TGTGCCAGCAGCGTAGAAACCACGCTGGAAAATGAGCAGTTCTTC,CASSVETTLENEQFF
few,TRBV29-1,.,TRBJ2-7,TGCAGCGTTGGCCTCCGGGGAGACTACGAGCAGTACTTC,CSVGLRGDYEQYF
.,TRBV3-1,.,TRBJ1-4,TGTGCCAGCAGCCCCACACGAACTAATGAAAAACTGTTTTTT,CASSPTRTNEKLFF